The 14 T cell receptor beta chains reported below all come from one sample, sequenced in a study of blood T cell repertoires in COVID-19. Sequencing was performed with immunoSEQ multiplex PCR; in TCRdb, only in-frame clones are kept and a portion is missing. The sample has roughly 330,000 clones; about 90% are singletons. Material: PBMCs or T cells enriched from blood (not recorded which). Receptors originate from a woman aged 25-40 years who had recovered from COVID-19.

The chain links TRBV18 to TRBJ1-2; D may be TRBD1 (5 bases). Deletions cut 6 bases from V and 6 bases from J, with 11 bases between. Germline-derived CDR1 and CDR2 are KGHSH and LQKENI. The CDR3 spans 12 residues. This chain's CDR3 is CASSRGTDGYTF. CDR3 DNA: TGTGCCAGCTCCCGGGGGACGGATGGCTACACCTTC.

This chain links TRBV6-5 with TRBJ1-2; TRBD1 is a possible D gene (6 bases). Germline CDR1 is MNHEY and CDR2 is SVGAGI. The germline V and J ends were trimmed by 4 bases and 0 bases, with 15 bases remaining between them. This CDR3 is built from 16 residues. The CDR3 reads CASSFSGAKPNYGYTF. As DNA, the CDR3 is TGTGCCAGCAGTTTCTCAGGGGCCAAACCTAACTATGGCTACACCTTC.

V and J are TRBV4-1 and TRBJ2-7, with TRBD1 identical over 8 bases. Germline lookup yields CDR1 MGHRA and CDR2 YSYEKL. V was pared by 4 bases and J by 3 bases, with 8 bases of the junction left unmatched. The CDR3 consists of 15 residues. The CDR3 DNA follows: TGCGCCAGCAGCCCGGTCCCCGGGACAGGCTACGAGCAGTACTTC. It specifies CASSPVPGTGYEQYF.

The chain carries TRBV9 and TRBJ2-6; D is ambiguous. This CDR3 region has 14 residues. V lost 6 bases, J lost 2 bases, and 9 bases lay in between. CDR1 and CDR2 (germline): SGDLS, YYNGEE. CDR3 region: CASTVAAGANVLTF. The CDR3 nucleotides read TGTGCCAGCACCGTCGCAGCTGGGGCCAACGTCCTGACTTTC.

The CDR3 reads CASTAGDRRYYGYTF. DNA of the CDR3: TGTGCCAGTACCGCCGGGGACAGGAGATACTATGGCTACACCTTC. V and J are TRBV19 and TRBJ1-2, with TRBD1 identical over 8 bases. CDR1 and CDR2 from the germline V gene are LNHDA and SQIVND (reference sequence). The CDR3 covers 15 residues. J was trimmed by 3 bases and V by 7 bases; bases with no gene match: 10.

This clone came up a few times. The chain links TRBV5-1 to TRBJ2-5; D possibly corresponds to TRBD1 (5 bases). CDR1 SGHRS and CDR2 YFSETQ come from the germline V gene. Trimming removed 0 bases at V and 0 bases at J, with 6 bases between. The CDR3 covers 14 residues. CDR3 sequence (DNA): TGCGCCAGCAGCTTGGTACAGGACCAAGAGACCCAGTACTTC. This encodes CASSLVQDQETQYF.

The CDR3 nucleotides are TGTGCCAGCTCACCACTCGAAGGGGACAGGCATGGCTACACCTTC. It yields the protein CASSPLEGDRHGYTF. The chain employs TRBV18 and TRBJ1-2; 8 nucleotides match TRBD1. The V gene end was trimmed by 1 base and the J gene end by 6 bases; junction bases not matched to a gene: 7. The CDR3 length is 15 residues. CDR1 and CDR2 from the germline V gene are KGHSH and LQKENI.

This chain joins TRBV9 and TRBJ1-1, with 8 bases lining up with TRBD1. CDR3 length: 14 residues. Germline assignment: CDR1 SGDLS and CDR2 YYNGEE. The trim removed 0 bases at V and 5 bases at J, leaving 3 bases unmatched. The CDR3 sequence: CASSVGTGRTEAFF. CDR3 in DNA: TGTGCCAGCAGCGTAGGGACAGGGCGGACTGAAGCTTTCTTT.

The CDR3 coding sequence is TGTGCCTGGTACCACTGGGACACCTATGGCTACACCTTC. Its translation is CAWYHWDTYGYTF. The chain carries TRBV30 and TRBJ1-2, with D maybe TRBD1 (6 bases). Germline lookup yields CDR1 GTSNPN and CDR2 SVGIG (reference sequence). The V end was cut by 5 bases, the J end by 4 bases, with 14 bases between. The CDR3 contains 13 residues.

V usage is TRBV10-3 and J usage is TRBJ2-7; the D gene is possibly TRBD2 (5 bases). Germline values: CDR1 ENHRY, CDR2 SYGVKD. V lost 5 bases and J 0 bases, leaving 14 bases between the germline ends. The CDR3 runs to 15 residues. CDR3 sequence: CAISPREGRSYEQYF. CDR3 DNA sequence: TGTGCCATCAGTCCCCGCGAGGGTCGCTCCTACGAGCAGTACTTC.

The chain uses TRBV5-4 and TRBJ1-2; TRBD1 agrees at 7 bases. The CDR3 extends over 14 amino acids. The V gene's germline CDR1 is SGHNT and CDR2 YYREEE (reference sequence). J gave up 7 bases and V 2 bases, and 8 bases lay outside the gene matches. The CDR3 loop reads CASSLYRGQGGYTF. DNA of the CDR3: TGTGCCAGCAGCTTATACAGGGGCCAGGGTGGCTACACCTTC.

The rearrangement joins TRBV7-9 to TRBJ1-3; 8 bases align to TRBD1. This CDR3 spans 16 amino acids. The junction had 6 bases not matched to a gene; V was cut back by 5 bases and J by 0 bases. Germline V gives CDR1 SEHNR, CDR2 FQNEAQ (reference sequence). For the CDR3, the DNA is TGTGCCAGCAGCGGGGGACAGGCCCGCTCTGGAAACACCATATATTTT. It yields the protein CASSGGQARSGNTIYF.

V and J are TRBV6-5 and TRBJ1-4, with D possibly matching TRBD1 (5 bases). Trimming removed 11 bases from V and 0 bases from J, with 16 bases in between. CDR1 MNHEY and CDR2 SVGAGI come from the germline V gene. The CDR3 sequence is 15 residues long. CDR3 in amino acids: CAAGAGLATNEKLFF. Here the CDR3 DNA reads TGTGCCGCGGGAGCGGGACTCGCAACTAATGAAAAACTGTTTTTT.

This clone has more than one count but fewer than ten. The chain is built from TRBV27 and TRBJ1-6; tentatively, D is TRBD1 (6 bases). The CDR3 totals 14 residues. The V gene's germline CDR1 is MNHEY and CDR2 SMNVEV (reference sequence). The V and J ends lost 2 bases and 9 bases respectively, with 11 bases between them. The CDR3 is CASSLAGAGSPLHF. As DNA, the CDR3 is TGTGCCAGCAGTTTAGCGGGGGCAGGTTCACCCCTCCACTTT.